A selection of T cell receptor beta chains follows, all from one sample in a study of blood T cell repertoires in COVID-19. Generated by immunoSEQ multiplex PCR, the TCRdb table keeps only in-frame clones and is missing some. The sample consists of roughly 260,000 clones, around nine tenths of them appearing once. Material for sequencing was peripheral blood. These receptor sequences come from a man between 35 and 55 years old who had recovered from COVID-19. The CDR3 runs from the conserved cysteine through the conserved F or W. D genes are given only for firm matches. Clone size is not always given. Where it is, it says once, few, many or a class for expanded clones.

j_call clone_size v_call d_call cdr3_nt cdr3_aa
TRBJ2-2 - TRBV24-1 - TGTGCCTCCTTAATCTGGAGCACCGGGGAGCTGTTTTTT CASLIWSTGELFF
TRBJ2-6 - TRBV3-1/TRBV3-2 TRBD1 TGTGCCAGCAGCCTCGACAGGGCTTCTGGGGCCAACGTCCTGACTTTC CASSLDRASGANVLTF
TRBJ2-1 - TRBV3-1/TRBV3-2 TRBD1 TGTGCCAGCAGCCTCGACAGGGGGAACTACAATGAGCAGTTCTTC CASSLDRGNYNEQFF
TRBJ2-7 - TRBV19 TRBD2 TGTGCCAGTAGTCCGACTAGCGGGACATACGAGCAGTACTTC CASSPTSGTYEQYF
TRBJ1-2 - TRBV4-3 TRBD1 TGCGCCAGCAGCCAACAGGGGGGCCGATATGGCTACACCTTC CASSQQGGRYGYTF
TRBJ2-5 - TRBV10-3 - TGTGCCATCAGTGAGTACCGGCAGGGGGGCGGAGAGACCCAGTACTTC CAISEYRQGGGETQYF
TRBJ2-2 - TRBV4-1 TRBD2 TGCGCCAGCAGCCAAGTGAGACGGGCGGGGGCCGGGGAGCTGTTTTTT CASSQVRRAGAGELFF
TRBJ2-5 - TRBV19 TRBD2 TGTGCCAGTAGTAAGGGACTAGCGGGGCTAGAGACCCAGTACTTC CASSKGLAGLETQYF
TRBJ1-2 - TRBV6-2/TRBV6-3 - TGTGCCAGCAGTTACGGGGGGAGATCCTATGGCTACACCTTC CASSYGGRSYGYTF
TRBJ2-7 - TRBV27 - TGTGCCAGCAGAAAACGGGGGGCCGGGTACGAGCAGTACTTC CASRKRGAGYEQYF
TRBJ1-1 - TRBV28 - TGTGCCAGCAGTTACCTCCGGCCAGGGCCTGGCGACACTGAAGCTTTCTTT CASSYLRPGPGDTEAFF
TRBJ2-1 once TRBV2 TRBD1 TGTGCCAGCAGTGAAAGGGACAGGGGTCATTATGAGCAGTTCTTC CASSERDRGHYEQFF
TRBJ1-1 - TRBV9 - TGTGCCAGCAGCGTAGTGCCTGACATGAACACTGAAGCTTTCTTT CASSVVPDMNTEAFF
TRBJ2-7 - TRBV29-1 TRBD2 TGCAGCGTTGAACCGGGGACTAGCGGGCCTTACGAGCAGTACTTC CSVEPGTSGPYEQYF
TRBJ1-2 - TRBV6-6 TRBD1 TGTGCCAGCAGTTACCCGGACAGGTCGTATGGCTACACCTTC CASSYPDRSYGYTF
TRBJ1-4 - TRBV2 TRBD1 TGTGCCAGCACCCAGACAGGGCTTGAAGGAGAAAAACTGTTTTTT CASTQTGLEGEKLFF
TRBJ1-6 - TRBV6-5 - TGTGCCAGCAACGAAGTGGCAGACTATAATTCACCCCTCCACTTT CASNEVADYNSPLHF
TRBJ1-2 - TRBV21-1 - TGTGCCAGCAGCAAAGGTGAGGGTGGCTATGGCTACACCTTC CASSKGEGGYGYTF
TRBJ1-2 once TRBV12-5 - TGTGCTAGTGGTTTGGTACCAGGTTCCCCCGGCTATGGCTACACCTTC CASGLVPGSPGYGYTF
TRBJ2-7 - TRBV7-2 TRBD2 TGTGCCAGCAGCTTAGTTGGTAGCGGGACAAGTACCTACGAGCAGTACTTC CASSLVGSGTSTYEQYF
TRBJ1-5 - TRBV6-4 TRBD1 TGTGCCAGCGCCTTCGTGCAGGGGGGAAACAGCAATCAGCCCCAGCATTTT CASAFVQGGNSNQPQHF
TRBJ2-3 - TRBV29-1 - TGCAGCGCTTTGTTTGGGCTCCGGAGCACAGATACGCAGTATTTT CSALFGLRSTDTQYF
TRBJ2-7 - TRBV9 - TGTGCCAGCAGCGTAAGACCGGGGAGCGAGCAGTACTTC CASSVRPGSEQYF
TRBJ1-2 few TRBV6-2/TRBV6-3 - TGTGCCAGCAGCCACAGGGTTTATGGCTACACCTTC CASSHRVYGYTF
TRBJ2-2 - TRBV10-3 TRBD2 TGTGCCATCAGAGGGACTAGCGGGAGTTCCGGGGAGCTGTTTTTT CAIRGTSGSSGELFF
TRBJ2-2 - TRBV27 TRBD1 TGTGCCATCGGCAACAGGGGTACCGGGGAGCTGTTTTTT CAIGNRGTGELFF
TRBJ2-3 - TRBV19 - TGTGCCAGTAGTATTTCAGGCGCTAGCACAGATACGCAGTATTTT CASSISGASTDTQYF
TRBJ1-6 - TRBV19 TRBD1 TGTGCCAGTAGTCCAGGGGGCGATAATTCACCCCTCCACTTT CASSPGGDNSPLHF
TRBJ2-7 once TRBV5-1 - TGCGCCAGCAGTCAGCCCGGGGATCTCTACGAGCAGTACTTC CASSQPGDLYEQYF
TRBJ2-7 - TRBV29-1 TRBD1 TGCAGCGTTGGGACAGGCCTTCCCTACGAGCAGTACTTC CSVGTGLPYEQYF
TRBJ2-5 - TRBV9 TRBD2 TGTGCCAGCAGCGTAAGCCTAGCGGGAGGGCCGGGAACTGGGTACCAAGAGACCCAGTACTTC CASSVSLAGGPGTGYQETQYF
TRBJ2-3 - TRBV6-5 - TGTGCCAGCAGTTCCGGGCCCGGAGGTACGCAGTATTTT CASSSGPGGTQYF
TRBJ2-1 - TRBV2 TRBD2 TGTGCCAGCAGCGGGACTAGCGGGAGCTACAATGAGCAGTTCTTC CASSGTSGSYNEQFF
TRBJ2-2 once TRBV27 - TGTGCCACCAGGTTCTTAGGCGGGGACACCGGGGAGCTGTTTTTT CATRFLGGDTGELFF
TRBJ2-6 - TRBV27 - TGTGCCAGCACCCTCTCTGGGGCCAACGTCCTGACTTTC CASTLSGANVLTF
TRBJ2-4 - TRBV7-2 - TGTGCCAGCAGCTTAGACGGGACCAAAAACATTCAGTACTTC CASSLDGTKNIQYF